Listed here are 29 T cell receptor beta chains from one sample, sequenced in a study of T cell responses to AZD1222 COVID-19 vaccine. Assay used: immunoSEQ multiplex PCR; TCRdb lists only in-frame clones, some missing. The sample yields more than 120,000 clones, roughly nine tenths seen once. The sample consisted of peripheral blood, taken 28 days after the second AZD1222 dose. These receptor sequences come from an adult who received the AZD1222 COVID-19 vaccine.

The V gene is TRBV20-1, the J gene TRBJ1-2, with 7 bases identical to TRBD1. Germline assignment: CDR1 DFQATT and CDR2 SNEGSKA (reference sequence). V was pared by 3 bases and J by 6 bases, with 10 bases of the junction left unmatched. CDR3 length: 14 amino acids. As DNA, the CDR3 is TGCAGTGCTAGTGCTCCCGACAGGGTGGATGGCTACACCTTC. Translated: CSASAPDRVDGYTF.

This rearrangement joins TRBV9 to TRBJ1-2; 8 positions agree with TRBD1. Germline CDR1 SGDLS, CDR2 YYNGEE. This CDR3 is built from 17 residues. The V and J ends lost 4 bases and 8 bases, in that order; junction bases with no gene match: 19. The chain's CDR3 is CASSLDRGGDRAGGYTF. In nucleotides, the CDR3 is TGTGCCAGCAGCCTTGACAGGGGTGGGGATAGAGCCGGGGGCTACACCTTC.

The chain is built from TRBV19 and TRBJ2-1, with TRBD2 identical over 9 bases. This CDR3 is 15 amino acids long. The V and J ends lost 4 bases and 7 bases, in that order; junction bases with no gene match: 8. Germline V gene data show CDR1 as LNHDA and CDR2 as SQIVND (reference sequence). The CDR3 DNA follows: TGTGCCAGTAGTAGAGCGGGAGGCCTAGGGAATGAGCAGTTCTTC. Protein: CASSRAGGLGNEQFF.

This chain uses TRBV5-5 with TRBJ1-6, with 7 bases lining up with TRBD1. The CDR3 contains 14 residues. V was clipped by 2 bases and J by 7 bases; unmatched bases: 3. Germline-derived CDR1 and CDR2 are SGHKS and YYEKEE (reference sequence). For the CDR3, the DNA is TGTGCCAGCAGCTTCCAGGGGGGCAATTCACCCCTCCACTTT. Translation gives CASSFQGGNSPLHF.

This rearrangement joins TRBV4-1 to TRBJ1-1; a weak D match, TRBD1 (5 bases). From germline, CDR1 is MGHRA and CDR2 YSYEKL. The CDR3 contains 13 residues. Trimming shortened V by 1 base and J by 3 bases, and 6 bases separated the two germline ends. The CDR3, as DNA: TGCGCCAGCAGCCAAGGGACATACACTGAAGCTTTCTTT. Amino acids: CASSQGTYTEAFF.

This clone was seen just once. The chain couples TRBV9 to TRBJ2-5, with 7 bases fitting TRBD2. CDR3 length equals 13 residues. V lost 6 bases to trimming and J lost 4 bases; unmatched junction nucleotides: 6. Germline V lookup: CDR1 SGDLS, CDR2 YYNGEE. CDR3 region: CASNRGSGETQYF. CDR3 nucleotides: TGTGCCAGCAATCGCGGGAGTGGAGAGACCCAGTACTTC.

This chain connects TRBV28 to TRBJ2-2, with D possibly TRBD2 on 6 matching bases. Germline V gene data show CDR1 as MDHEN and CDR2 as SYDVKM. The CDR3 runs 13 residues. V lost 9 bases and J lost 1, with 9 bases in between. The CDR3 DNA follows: TGTGCCAGTAGCGGAATGAACACCGGGGAGCTGTTTTTT. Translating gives CASSGMNTGELFF.

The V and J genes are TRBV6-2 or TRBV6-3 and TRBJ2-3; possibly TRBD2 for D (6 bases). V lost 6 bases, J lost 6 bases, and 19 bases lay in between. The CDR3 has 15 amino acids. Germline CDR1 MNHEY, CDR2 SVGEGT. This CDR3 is CASSSSGSRRDTQYF. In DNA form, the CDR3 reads TGTGCCAGCAGCAGCAGCGGGTCCCGCCGCGATACGCAGTATTTT.

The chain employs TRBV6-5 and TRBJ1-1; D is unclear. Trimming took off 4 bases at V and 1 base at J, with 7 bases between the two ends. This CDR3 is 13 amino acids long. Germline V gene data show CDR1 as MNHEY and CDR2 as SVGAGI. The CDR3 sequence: CASSSRTNTEAFF. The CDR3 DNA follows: TGTGCCAGCAGTTCACGTACGAACACTGAAGCTTTCTTT.

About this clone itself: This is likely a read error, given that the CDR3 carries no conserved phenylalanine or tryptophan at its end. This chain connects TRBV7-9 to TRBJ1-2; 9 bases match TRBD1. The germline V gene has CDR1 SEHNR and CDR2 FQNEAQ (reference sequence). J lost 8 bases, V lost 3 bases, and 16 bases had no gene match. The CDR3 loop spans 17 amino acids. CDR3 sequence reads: CASSFFAPDRGGRGYTL. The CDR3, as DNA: TGTGCCAGCAGCTTTTTCGCCCCGGACAGGGGAGGAAGAGGCTACACCCTC.

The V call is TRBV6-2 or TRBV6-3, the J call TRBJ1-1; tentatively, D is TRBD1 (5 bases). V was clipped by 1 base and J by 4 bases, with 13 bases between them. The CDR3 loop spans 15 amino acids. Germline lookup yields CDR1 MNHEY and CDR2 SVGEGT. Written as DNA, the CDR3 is TGTGCCAGCAGTTACTGGGGGTTTGGAGTCACTGAAGCTTTCTTT. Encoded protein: CASSYWGFGVTEAFF.

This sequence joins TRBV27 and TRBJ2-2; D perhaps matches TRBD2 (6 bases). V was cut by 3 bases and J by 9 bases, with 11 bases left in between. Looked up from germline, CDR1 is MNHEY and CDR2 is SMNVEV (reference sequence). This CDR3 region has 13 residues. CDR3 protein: CASSFAGPRELFF. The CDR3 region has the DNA TGTGCCAGCAGTTTTGCGGGGCCCCGGGAGCTGTTTTTT.

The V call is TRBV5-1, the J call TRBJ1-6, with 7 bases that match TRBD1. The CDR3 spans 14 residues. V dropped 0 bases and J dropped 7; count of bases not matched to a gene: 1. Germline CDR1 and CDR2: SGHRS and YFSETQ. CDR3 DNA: TGCGCCAGCAGCTTGGGCAGGGGGAATTCACCCCTCCACTTT. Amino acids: CASSLGRGNSPLHF.

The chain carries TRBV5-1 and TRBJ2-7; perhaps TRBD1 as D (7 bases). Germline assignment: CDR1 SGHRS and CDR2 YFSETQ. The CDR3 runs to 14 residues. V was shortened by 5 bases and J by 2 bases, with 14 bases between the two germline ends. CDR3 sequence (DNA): TGCGCCAGCAGTCCGGGGGACAGTCCCTACGAGCAGTACTTC. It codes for CASSPGDSPYEQYF.

Written as DNA, the CDR3 is TGCGCCAGCAGCTTGGGACTAGCGGGAGTTAGCTACGAGCAGTACTTC. It encodes CASSLGLAGVSYEQYF. The V and J genes are TRBV5-1 and TRBJ2-7, with TRBD2 identical over 12 bases. The CDR3 has 16 amino acids. J was trimmed by 3 bases and V by 0 bases; bases with no gene match: 4. From germline, CDR1 is SGHRS and CDR2 YFSETQ.

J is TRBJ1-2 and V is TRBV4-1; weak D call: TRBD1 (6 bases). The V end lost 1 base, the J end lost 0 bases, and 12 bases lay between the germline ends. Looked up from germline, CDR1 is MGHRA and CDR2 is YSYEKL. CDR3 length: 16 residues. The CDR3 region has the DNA TGCGCCAGCAGCCAAGTCTCAGGGGCAACTAACTATGGCTACACCTTC. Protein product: CASSQVSGATNYGYTF.

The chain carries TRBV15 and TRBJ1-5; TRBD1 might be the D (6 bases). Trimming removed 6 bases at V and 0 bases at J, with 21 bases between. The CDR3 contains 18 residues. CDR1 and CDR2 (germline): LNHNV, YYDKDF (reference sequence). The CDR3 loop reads CATRSDITGFYSNQPQHF. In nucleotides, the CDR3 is TGTGCCACCAGATCGGATATTACAGGGTTTTATAGCAATCAGCCCCAGCATTTT.

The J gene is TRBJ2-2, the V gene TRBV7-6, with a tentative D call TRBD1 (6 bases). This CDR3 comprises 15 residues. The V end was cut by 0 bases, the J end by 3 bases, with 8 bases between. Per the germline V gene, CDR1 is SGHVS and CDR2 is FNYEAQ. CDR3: CASSLARGDTGELFF. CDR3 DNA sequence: TGTGCCAGCAGCTTAGCCAGGGGAGACACCGGGGAGCTGTTTTTT.

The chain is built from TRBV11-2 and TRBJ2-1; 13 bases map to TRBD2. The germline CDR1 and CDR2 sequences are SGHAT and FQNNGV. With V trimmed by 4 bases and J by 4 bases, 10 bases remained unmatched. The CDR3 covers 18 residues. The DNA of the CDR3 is TGTGCCAGCAGCTCTCGACCCAGGACTAGCGGGAGATACAATGAGCAGTTCTTC. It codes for CASSSRPRTSGRYNEQFF.

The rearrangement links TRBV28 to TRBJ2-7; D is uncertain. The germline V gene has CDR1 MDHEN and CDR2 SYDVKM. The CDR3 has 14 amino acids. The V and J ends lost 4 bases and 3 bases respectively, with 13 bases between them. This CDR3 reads CASSSPGPYYEQYF. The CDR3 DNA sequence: TGTGCCAGCAGTTCTCCGGGCCCCTACTACGAGCAGTACTTC.

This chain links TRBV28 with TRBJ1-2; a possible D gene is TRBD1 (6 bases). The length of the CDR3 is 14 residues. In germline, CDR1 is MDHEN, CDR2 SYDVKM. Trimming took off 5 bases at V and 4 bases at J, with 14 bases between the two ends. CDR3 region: CASSKQGTVYGYTF. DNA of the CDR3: TGTGCCAGCAGTAAACAGGGAACGGTCTATGGCTACACCTTC.

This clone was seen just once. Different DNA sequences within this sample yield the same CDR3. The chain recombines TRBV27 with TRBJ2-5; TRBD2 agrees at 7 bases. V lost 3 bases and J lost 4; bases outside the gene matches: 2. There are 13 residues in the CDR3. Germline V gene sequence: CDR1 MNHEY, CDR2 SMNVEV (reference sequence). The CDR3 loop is CASSLGGRETQYF. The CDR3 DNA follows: TGTGCCAGCAGTTTGGGAGGGCGAGAGACCCAGTACTTC.

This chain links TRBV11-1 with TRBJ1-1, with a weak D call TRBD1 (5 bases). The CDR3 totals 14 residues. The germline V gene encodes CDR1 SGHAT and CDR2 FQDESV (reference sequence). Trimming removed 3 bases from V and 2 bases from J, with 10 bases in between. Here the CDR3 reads CASSFLGDNTEAFF. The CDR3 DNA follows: TGTGCCAGCAGCTTCCTGGGGGATAACACTGAAGCTTTCTTT.

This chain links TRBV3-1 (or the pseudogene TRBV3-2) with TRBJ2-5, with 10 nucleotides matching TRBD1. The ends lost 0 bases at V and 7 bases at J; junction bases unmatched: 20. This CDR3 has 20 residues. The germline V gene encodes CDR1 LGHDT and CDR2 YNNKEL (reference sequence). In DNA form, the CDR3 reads TGTGCCAGCAGCCAAGAACACTTACACTGCCCGGGACAGGGGCCCTGGACCCAGTACTTC. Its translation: CASSQEHLHCPGQGPWTQYF.

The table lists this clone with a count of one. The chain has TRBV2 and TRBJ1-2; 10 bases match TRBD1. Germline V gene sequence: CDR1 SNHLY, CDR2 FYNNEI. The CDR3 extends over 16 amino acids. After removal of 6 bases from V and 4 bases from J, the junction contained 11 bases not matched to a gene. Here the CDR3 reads CASSRDRGSPPYGYTF. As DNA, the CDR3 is TGTGCCAGCAGCCGGGACAGGGGTTCCCCCCCCTATGGCTACACCTTC.

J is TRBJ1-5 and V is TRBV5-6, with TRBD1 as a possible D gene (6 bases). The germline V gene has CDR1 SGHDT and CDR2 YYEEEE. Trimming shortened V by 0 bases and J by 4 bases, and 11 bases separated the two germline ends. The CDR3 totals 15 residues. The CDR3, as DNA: TGTGCCAGCAGCTTGGGACAGGCGAGGAATCAGCCCCAGCATTTT. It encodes CASSLGQARNQPQHF.

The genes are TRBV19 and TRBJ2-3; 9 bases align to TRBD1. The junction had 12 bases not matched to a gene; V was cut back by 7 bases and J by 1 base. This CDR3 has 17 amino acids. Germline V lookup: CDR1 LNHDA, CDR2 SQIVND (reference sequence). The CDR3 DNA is TGTGCCAGTACGGACAGGGGCCCCGGCGGGGGCACAGATACGCAGTATTTT. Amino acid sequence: CASTDRGPGGGTDTQYF.

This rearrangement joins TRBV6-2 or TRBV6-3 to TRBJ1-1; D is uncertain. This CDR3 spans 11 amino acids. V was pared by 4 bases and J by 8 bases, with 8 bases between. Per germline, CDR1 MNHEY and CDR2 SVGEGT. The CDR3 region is CASSSLEEAFF. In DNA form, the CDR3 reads TGTGCCAGCAGTTCCCTTGAAGAAGCTTTCTTT.

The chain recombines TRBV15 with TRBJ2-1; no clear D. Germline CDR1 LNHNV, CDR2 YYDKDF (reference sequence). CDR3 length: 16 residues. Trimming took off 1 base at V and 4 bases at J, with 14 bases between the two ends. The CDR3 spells CATSRGMAGSYNEQFF. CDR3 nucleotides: TGTGCCACCAGCAGAGGGATGGCCGGGTCTTACAATGAGCAGTTCTTC.